A single sample is the source of the 21 T cell receptor beta chains below, sequenced in a study of shared clonotypes between healthy human individuals. Using immunoSEQ multiplex PCR, the repertoire was profiled, and TCRdb retains in-frame clones only, with some absent. The sample carries roughly 2.6 million clones, around 90% recorded once. The sequencing input was naive CD4+ T cells sorted from blood. The subset denotes: CD45RA+ positively selected. The receptors come from a young man in good health.

This clone was seen a few times. The rearrangement links TRBV2 to TRBJ2-4; 8 bases agree with TRBD1. Germline assignment: CDR1 SNHLY and CDR2 FYNNEI. V lost 2 bases to trimming and J lost 14 bases; unmatched junction nucleotides: 5. This CDR3 has 12 residues. CDR3 sequence (DNA): TGTGCCAGCAGTGAATCCTGGACAGGGAAGTACTTC. Its protein product is CASSESWTGKYF.

A note on this clone: Other DNA variants within this sample encode the same CDR3. The chain is built from TRBV6-1 and TRBJ2-3, with 7 bases matching TRBD1. Germline CDR1 and CDR2: MNHNS and SASEGT. The CDR3 has 14 residues. With 7 bases clipped from V and 1 base from J, the junction kept 5 bases outside the gene matches. The CDR3 bases are TGTGCCAGCAACCGGGACAGAGGCACAGATACGCAGTATTTT. It translates to CASNRDRGTDTQYF.

The rearrangement links TRBV6-6 to TRBJ1-1, with a weak D call TRBD1 (6 bases). Germline values: CDR1 MNHNY, CDR2 SVGAGI (reference sequence). V shed 10 bases and J shed 1 base, with 13 bases lying between them. This CDR3 is built from 13 residues. CDR3 in DNA: TGTGCCATCTTAAACAGGGAGAACACTGAAGCTTTCTTT. This codes for CAILNRENTEAFF.

The genes are TRBV19 and TRBJ2-1; 10 nucleotides align to TRBD2. Germline CDR1 is LNHDA and CDR2 is SQIVND (reference sequence). The CDR3 covers 17 residues. After removal of 1 base from V and 7 bases from J, the junction contained 10 bases not matched to a gene. The CDR3, as DNA: TGTGCCAGTAGTATAGTGGGCCTAGCGGGAGTTCCTAATGAGCAGTTCTTC. This translates into CASSIVGLAGVPNEQFF.

This rearrangement joins TRBV18 to TRBJ1-5; D gene ambiguous. This CDR3 contains 14 residues. Germline CDR1 and CDR2: KGHSH and LQKENI. Trimming pared 3 bases from V and 4 bases from J, leaving 10 bases between. The CDR3 bases are TGTGCCAGCTCACCCGACACGGATAATCAGCCCCAGCATTTT. Residues: CASSPDTDNQPQHF.

The gene calls are TRBV7-2 and TRBJ2-7, with 12 bases that match TRBD2. Germline V gene lookup returns CDR1 SGHTA and CDR2 FQGNSA. This CDR3 comprises 16 residues. The V segment lost 0 bases and the J segment 3 bases; nucleotides outside the gene matches: 3. The CDR3 nucleotides are TGTGCCAGCAGCTTAGCCCGGACTAGCGGGGTCTACGAGCAGTACTTC. It translates to CASSLARTSGVYEQYF.

The chain employs TRBV15 and TRBJ2-3; the match to TRBD2 covers 11 bases. The germline V gene has CDR1 LNHNV and CDR2 YYDKDF (reference sequence). The CDR3 consists of 16 residues. The V gene end was trimmed by 3 bases and the J gene end by 4 bases; junction bases not matched to a gene: 6. CDR3 DNA: TGTGCCACCAGCAGTAGGCTAGCGGGAGGCGCAGATACGCAGTATTTT. Translating gives CATSSRLAGGADTQYF.

This clone was seen a single time. V and J are TRBV28 and TRBJ2-7; 7 nucleotides line up with TRBD2. The CDR3 has 12 residues. Germline lookup yields CDR1 MDHEN and CDR2 SYDVKM. With V trimmed by 8 bases and J by 6 bases, 7 bases remained unmatched. In DNA, the CDR3 is TGTGCCAGCCGACGGGGGGTTGGCGAGCAGTACTTC. Its protein product is CASRRGVGEQYF.

V and J are TRBV11-2 and TRBJ2-7; 8 nucleotides agree with TRBD1. The germline CDR1 and CDR2 sequences are SGHAT and FQNNGV. Germline trimming cut 1 base from V and 3 bases from J; bases unmatched to any gene: 5. The length of the CDR3 is 15 residues. The CDR3 DNA sequence: TGTGCCAGCAGCTTAGCCGGACAGGGAAACTACGAGCAGTACTTC. This codes for CASSLAGQGNYEQYF. Full variable domain (missing parts from reference TRBV11-2 and TRBJ2-7): EAGVAQSPRYKIIEKRQSVAFWCNPISGHATLYWYQQILGQGPKLLIQFQNNGVVDDSQLPKDRFSAERLKGVDSTLKIQPAKLEDSAVYLCASSLAGQGNYEQYFGPGTRLTVT.

V usage is TRBV18 and J usage is TRBJ2-5; no clear D. The CDR3 has 13 amino acids. Deletions cut 5 bases from V and 5 bases from J, with 12 bases between. Germline V gene sequence: CDR1 KGHSH, CDR2 LQKENI. CDR3 in amino acids: CASSFGVDETQYF. As DNA, the CDR3 is TGTGCCAGCTCATTCGGTGTTGACGAGACCCAGTACTTC.

CDR3 in DNA: TGCAGCGTTGAATCGTCGGGAGCAGATACGCAGTATTTT. Its translation is CSVESSGADTQYF. V and J are TRBV29-1 and TRBJ2-3, with D possibly being TRBD2 (6 bases). With 2 bases removed from V and 4 bases from J, the gap between germline ends came to 10 bases. The germline CDR1 and CDR2 sequences are SQVTM and ANQGSEA. The CDR3 totals 13 residues.

This chain links TRBV5-4 with TRBJ2-3; 7 bases agree with TRBD2. The CDR3 sequence is 14 residues long. J lost 1 base, V lost 9 bases, and 8 bases had no gene match. Germline lookup yields CDR1 SGHNT and CDR2 YYREEE (reference sequence). The CDR3 DNA follows: TGTGCCACCCTAGACGCGGGGGGCACAGATACGCAGTATTTT. The encoded protein is CATLDAGGTDTQYF.

The chain carries TRBV28 and TRBJ1-1; perhaps TRBD1 as D (5 bases). The V gene's germline CDR1 is MDHEN and CDR2 SYDVKM. This CDR3 has 15 residues. Trimming shortened V by 7 bases and J by 10 bases, and 25 bases separated the two germline ends. The CDR3 reads CASTSIPRTLGGAFF. Here the CDR3 DNA reads TGTGCCAGCACCTCCATCCCCCGTACACTCGGGGGAGCTTTCTTT.

The rearrangement links TRBV5-1 to TRBJ2-3; TRBD2 is a possible D gene (5 bases). The germline V gene has CDR1 SGHRS and CDR2 YFSETQ. V shed 2 bases and J shed 0 bases, with 10 bases lying between them. The CDR3 sequence is 15 residues long. The CDR3 coding sequence is TGCGCCAGCAGCTTCTCCCAGCGGAGCACAGATACGCAGTATTTT. Residues: CASSFSQRSTDTQYF. The full variable domain, completed using reference TRBV5-1 and TRBJ2-3, is KAGVTQTPRYLIKTRGQQVTLSCSPISGHRSVSWYQQTPGQGLQFLFEYFSETQRNKGNFPGRFSGRQFSNSRSEMNVSTLELGDSALYLCASSFSQRSTDTQYFGPGTRLTVL.

This sequence joins TRBV28 and TRBJ1-5, with a possible D match to TRBD1 (6 bases). The germline V and J ends were trimmed by 4 bases and 2 bases, with 18 bases remaining between them. There are 17 residues in the CDR3. CDR1 MDHEN and CDR2 SYDVKM come from the germline V gene. This CDR3 is CASSSTQTGTGNQPQHF. The CDR3 bases are TGTGCCAGCAGTTCTACCCAGACAGGCACCGGCAATCAGCCCCAGCATTTT.

For this clone: Other DNA sequences within the sample encode an identical CDR3. The rearrangement joins TRBV7-2 to TRBJ2-7; a weak D match, TRBD1 (7 bases). Trimming shortened V by 0 bases and J by 2 bases, and 8 bases separated the two germline ends. CDR1 is SGHTA and CDR2 is FQGNSA in the germline V gene. This CDR3 has 14 residues. The CDR3 nucleotides are TGTGCCAGCAGCTTAGCCAGGGGGGCCTACGAGCAGTACTTC. This encodes CASSLARGAYEQYF. Full variable domain (outside the CDR3, taken from reference TRBV7-2 and TRBJ2-7): GAGVSQSPSNKVTEKGKDVELRCDPISGHTALYWYRQSLGQGLEFLIYFQGNSAPDKSGLPSDRFSAERTGGSVSTLTIQRTQQEDSAVYLCASSLARGAYEQYFGPGTRLTVT.

To note about this clone: Other DNA sequences in the sample encode the same CDR3. The V gene is TRBV5-4, the J gene TRBJ2-3, with D possibly being TRBD1 (5 bases). This CDR3 is 14 amino acids long. Germline V CDR1 and CDR2: SGHNT, YYREEE (reference sequence). V was cut by 2 bases and J by 1 base, with 8 bases left in between. Here the CDR3 DNA reads TGTGCCAGCAGCTTTGGGGCAGGCACAGATACGCAGTATTTT. Its protein product is CASSFGAGTDTQYF.

The rearrangement uses TRBV6-5 and TRBJ2-5; 7 bases match TRBD1. Germline-derived CDR1 and CDR2 are MNHEY and SVGAGI. V lost 4 bases to trimming and J lost 2 bases; unmatched junction nucleotides: 4. The length of the CDR3 is 14 residues. CDR3 loop: CASSSTTGQETQYF. DNA of the CDR3: TGTGCCAGCAGTTCGACGACAGGGCAAGAGACCCAGTACTTC.

As for this clone: The sample carries other DNA sequences with the same CDR3. The chain employs TRBV5-1 and TRBJ2-1; possibly TRBD1 for D (5 bases). V was pared by 0 bases and J by 0 bases, with 7 bases between. Germline V lookup: CDR1 SGHRS, CDR2 YFSETQ. The CDR3 has 15 residues. The CDR3 reads CASSLGGSSYNEQFF. The CDR3 nucleotides read TGCGCCAGCAGCTTGGGGGGCAGCTCCTACAATGAGCAGTTCTTC.

Here the CDR3 DNA reads TGTGCCACTTCCCGAGTCCAAAATCAGCCCCAGCATTTT. This encodes CATSRVQNQPQHF. The rearrangement uses TRBV19 and TRBJ1-5; D call uncertain. Trimming pared 10 bases from V and 4 bases from J, leaving 14 bases between. From germline, CDR1 is LNHDA and CDR2 SQIVND (reference sequence). The CDR3 totals 13 residues.

This chain connects TRBV12-2 to TRBJ2-7. TRBV12-2 is deemed a pseudogene. CDR3 length: 13 residues. The CDR3 here is CASRLATCCEQYF. CDR3 nucleotides: TGTGCAAGTCGCTTAGCGACGTGCTGCGAGCAGTACTTC.